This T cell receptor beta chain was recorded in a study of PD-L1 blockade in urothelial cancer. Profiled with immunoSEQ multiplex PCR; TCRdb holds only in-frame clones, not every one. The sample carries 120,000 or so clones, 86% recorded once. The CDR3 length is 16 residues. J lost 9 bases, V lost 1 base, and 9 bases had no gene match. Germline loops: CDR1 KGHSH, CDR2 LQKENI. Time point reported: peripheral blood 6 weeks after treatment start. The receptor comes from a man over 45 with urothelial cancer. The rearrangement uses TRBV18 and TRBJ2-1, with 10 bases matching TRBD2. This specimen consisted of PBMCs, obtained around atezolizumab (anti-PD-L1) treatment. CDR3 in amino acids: CASSPLPSGSFREQFF. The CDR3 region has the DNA TGTGCCAGCTCACCACTCCCTAGCGGGAGTTTTCGTGAGCAGTTCTTC.